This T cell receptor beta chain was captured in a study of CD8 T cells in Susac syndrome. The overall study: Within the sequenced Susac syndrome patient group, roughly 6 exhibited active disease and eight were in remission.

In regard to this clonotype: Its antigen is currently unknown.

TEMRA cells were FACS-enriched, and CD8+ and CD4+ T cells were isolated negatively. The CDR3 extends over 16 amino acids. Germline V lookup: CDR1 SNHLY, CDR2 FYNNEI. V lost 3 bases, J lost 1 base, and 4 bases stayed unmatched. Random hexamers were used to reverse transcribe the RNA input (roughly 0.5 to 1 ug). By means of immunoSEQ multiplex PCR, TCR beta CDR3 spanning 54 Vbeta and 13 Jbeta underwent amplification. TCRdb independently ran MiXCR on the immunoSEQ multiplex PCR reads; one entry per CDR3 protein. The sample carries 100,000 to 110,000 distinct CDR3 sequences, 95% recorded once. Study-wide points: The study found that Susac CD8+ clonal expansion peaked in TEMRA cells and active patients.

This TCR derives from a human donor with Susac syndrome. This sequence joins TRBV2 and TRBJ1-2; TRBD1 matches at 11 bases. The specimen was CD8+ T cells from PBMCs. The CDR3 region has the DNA TGTGCCAGCAGTGACGGGACAGGGGGAAATAACTATGGCTACACCTTC. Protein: CASSDGTGGNNYGYTF.